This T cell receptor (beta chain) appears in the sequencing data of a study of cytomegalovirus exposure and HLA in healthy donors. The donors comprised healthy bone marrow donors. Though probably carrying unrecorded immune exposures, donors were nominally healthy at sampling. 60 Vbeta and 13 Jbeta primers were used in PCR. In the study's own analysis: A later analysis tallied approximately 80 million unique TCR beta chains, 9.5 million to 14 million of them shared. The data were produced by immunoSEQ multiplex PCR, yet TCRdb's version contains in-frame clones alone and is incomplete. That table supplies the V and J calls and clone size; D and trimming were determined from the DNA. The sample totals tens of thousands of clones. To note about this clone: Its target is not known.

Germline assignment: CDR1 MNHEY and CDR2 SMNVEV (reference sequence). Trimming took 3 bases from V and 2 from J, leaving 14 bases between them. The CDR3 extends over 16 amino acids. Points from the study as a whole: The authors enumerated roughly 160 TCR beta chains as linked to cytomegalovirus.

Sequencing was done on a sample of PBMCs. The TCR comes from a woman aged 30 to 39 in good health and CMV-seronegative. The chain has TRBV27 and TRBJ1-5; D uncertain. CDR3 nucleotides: TGTGCCAGCAGTTTCGAGGCGGGAGCCGGCAATCAGCCCCAGCATTTT. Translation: CASSFEAGAGNQPQHF.